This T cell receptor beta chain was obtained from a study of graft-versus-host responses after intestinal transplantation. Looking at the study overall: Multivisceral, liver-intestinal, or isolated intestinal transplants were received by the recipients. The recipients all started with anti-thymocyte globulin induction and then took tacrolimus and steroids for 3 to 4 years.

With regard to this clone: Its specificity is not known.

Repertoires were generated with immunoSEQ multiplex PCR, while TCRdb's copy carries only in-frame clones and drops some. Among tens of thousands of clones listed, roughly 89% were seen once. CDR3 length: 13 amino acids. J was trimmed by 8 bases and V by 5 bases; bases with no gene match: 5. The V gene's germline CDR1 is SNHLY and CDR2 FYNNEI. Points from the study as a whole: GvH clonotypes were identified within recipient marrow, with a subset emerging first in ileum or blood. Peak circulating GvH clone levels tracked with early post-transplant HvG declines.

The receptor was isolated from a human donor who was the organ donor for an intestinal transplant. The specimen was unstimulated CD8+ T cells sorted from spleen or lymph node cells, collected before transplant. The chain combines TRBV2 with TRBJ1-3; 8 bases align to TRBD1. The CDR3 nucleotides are TGTGCCAGCAGTACAGGACAGGGAGACACCATATATTTT. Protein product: CASSTGQGDTIYF.